This T cell receptor (beta chain) was recovered during a study of OX40 agonist ivuxolimab in advanced cancers. The method was immunoSEQ multiplex PCR; TCRdb's version includes in-frame clones alone and lacks a portion of them. There are about 79,000 clones in the sample; approximately 94% occur only once, and 9.6% lies in the top ten. CDR3 size: 13 residues. Germline V gene data show CDR1 as LNHDA and CDR2 as SQIVND (reference sequence). V gave up 11 bases and J gave up 1 base, with 12 bases separating them. This TCR came from an adult with an advanced solid tumor such as melanoma, head and neck, liver or kidney cancer. This specimen was CD4+ or CD8+ T cells sorted from blood, taken in a trial of the OX40 agonist ivuxolimab. V usage is TRBV19 and J usage is TRBJ1-5; unclear D gene. For the CDR3, the DNA is TGTGCCGTCGGGCGGCTAAGCAATCAGCCCCAGCATTTT. Amino acid sequence: CAVGRLSNQPQHF.